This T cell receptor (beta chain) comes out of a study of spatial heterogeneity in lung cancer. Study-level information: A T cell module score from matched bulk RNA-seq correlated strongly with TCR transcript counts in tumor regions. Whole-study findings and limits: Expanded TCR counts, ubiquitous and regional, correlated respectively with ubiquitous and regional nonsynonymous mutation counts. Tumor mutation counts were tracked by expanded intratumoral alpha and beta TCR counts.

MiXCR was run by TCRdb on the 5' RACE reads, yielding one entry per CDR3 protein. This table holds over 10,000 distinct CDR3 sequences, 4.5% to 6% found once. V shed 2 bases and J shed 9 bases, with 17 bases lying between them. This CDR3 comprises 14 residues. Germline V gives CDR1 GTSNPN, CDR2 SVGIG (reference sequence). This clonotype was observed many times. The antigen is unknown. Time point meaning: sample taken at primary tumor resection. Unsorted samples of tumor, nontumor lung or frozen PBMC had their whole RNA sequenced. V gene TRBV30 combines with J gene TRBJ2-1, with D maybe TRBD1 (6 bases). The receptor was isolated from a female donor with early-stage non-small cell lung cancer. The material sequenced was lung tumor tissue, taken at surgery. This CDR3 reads CAWSLGHLSSEQFF. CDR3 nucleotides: TGTGCCTGGAGTCTGGGACACCTTTCTAGTGAGCAGTTCTTC.